A single sample is the source of the 16 T cell receptor beta chains below, sequenced in a study of blood T cell repertoires in COVID-19. Only in-frame clones appear in the TCRdb table, and some are missing; sequencing was by immunoSEQ multiplex PCR. The sample holds about 370,000 clones; 80% to 90% are singletons and the top ten take 3%. Sequenced: peripheral blood. These receptors all stem from a woman aged 25 to 39 with COVID-19, enrolled during active disease.

The table lists this clone with many counts. The V gene is TRBV19, the J gene TRBJ2-2, with TRBD1 identical over 7 bases. Per germline, CDR1 LNHDA and CDR2 SQIVND (reference sequence). There are 14 residues in the CDR3. Losses at the gene ends were 6 bases for V and 5 bases for J; bases not matched to a gene: 6. CDR3 nucleotides: TGTGCCAGTAGCCCGGGACAGACAACCGGGGAGCTGTTTTTT. Its translation: CASSPGQTTGELFF.

The genes are TRBV27 and TRBJ2-2, with D unclear. Germline lookup yields CDR1 MNHEY and CDR2 SMNVEV (reference sequence). The CDR3 totals 15 residues. Trimming took 2 bases from V and 4 from J, leaving 11 bases between them. Written as DNA, the CDR3 is TGTGCCAGCAGTTTAATGCCTAGTACCACCGGGGAGCTGTTTTTT. It specifies CASSLMPSTTGELFF.

J is TRBJ1-5 and V is TRBV4-3; 7 bases agree with TRBD1. Germline CDR1 is LGHNA and CDR2 is YSLEER. The CDR3 runs to 17 residues. Trimming took 4 bases from V and 0 from J; bases not matched to a gene: 9. CDR3 loop: CASSPIDRADSNQPQHF. The CDR3 coding sequence is TGCGCCAGCAGCCCCATTGACAGGGCCGATAGCAATCAGCCCCAGCATTTT.

The V and J genes are TRBV14 and TRBJ1-3, with 8 bases lining up with TRBD1. Unmatched junction bases numbered 13, after V lost 1 base and J lost 2 bases. CDR1 and CDR2 from the germline V gene are SGHDN and FVKESK. The CDR3 extends over 19 amino acids. Here the CDR3 DNA reads TGTGCCAGCAGCCAAGCAGGGGGCGAACGGATGCTGGCTGGAAACACCATATATTTT. Its protein is CASSQAGGERMLAGNTIYF.

This chain connects TRBV10-1 to TRBJ1-1, with D unclear. The CDR3 is 14 residues long. Between the trimmed V and J ends, which lost 0 bases and 5 bases, there was a span of 10 bases. Germline lookup yields CDR1 WNHNN and CDR2 SYGVQD (reference sequence). The CDR3 protein is CASSESIRKTEAFF. CDR3 sequence (DNA): TGCGCCAGCAGTGAGTCGATCAGGAAGACTGAAGCTTTCTTT.

This chain's CDR3 is CASSPGLDHVTGELFF. For the CDR3, the DNA is TGTGCCAGCAGCCCGGGACTAGATCATGTAACCGGGGAGCTGTTTTTT. The chain uses TRBV7-2 and TRBJ2-2, with 8 bases that match TRBD2. Germline CDR1 is SGHTA and CDR2 is FQGNSA. V shed 5 bases, J shed 5 bases, and the junction held 10 bases outside the gene matches. The CDR3 extends over 16 amino acids.

The chain links TRBV19 to TRBJ1-5; 8 bases fit TRBD1. The germline gives CDR1 LNHDA, CDR2 SQIVND (reference sequence). The junction had 10 bases not matched to a gene; V was cut back by 5 bases and J by 7 bases. This CDR3 has 15 residues. The CDR3 DNA sequence: TGTGCCAGTAGTTCTGACAGGGGCGCTCGGCAGCCCCAGCATTTT. Translated, it gives CASSSDRGARQPQHF.

The V and J genes are TRBV5-1 and TRBJ2-3; possible D gene TRBD1, 5 bases. The V end lost 0 bases, the J end lost 2 bases, and 7 bases lay between the germline ends. CDR3 length equals 14 residues. Germline V gene sequence: CDR1 SGHRS, CDR2 YFSETQ. In DNA form, the CDR3 reads TGCGCCAGCAGCTTGGCCAGGGACACAGATACGCAGTATTTT. Protein: CASSLARDTDTQYF. Based on the CDR3 plus reference TRBV5-1 and TRBJ2-3, the full variable domain is KAGVTQTPRYLIKTRGQQVTLSCSPISGHRSVSWYQQTPGQGLQFLFEYFSETQRNKGNFPGRFSGRQFSNSRSEMNVSTLELGDSALYLCASSLARDTDTQYFGPGTRLTVL.

This clone turned up a few times. V and J are TRBV6-5 and TRBJ2-1; the D gene is possibly TRBD1 (6 bases). Germline V lookup: CDR1 MNHEY, CDR2 SVGAGI. The CDR3 extends over 16 amino acids. V lost 2 bases to trimming and J lost 6 bases, with 17 bases between them. DNA for the CDR3: TGTGCCAGCAGTTACAAGGTTTCAGCAGGGGTCAATGAGCAGTTCTTC. It specifies CASSYKVSAGVNEQFF.

The V gene is TRBV5-5, the J gene TRBJ2-7; D is possibly TRBD1 (5 bases). The germline V gene has CDR1 SGHKS and CDR2 YYEKEE (reference sequence). The CDR3 has 15 residues. The germline V and J ends were trimmed by 1 base and 0 bases, with 11 bases remaining between them. The CDR3: CASSLPGRASYEQYV. For the CDR3, the DNA is TGTGCCAGCAGCTTGCCCGGCAGGGCCTCCTACGAGCAGTACGTC.

The chain carries TRBV5-6 and TRBJ2-3, with 10 bases fitting TRBD2. V was clipped by 0 bases and J by 5 bases; unmatched bases: 15. The CDR3 is made up of 19 amino acids. Germline V gene data show CDR1 as SGHDT and CDR2 as YYEEEE. The CDR3 region is CASSLDLRTSGVFQDTQYF. The CDR3 DNA follows: TGTGCCAGCAGCTTGGACCTCCGTACTAGCGGGGTCTTCCAAGATACGCAGTATTTT.

This clone was seen only a few times. The J gene is TRBJ1-1, the V gene TRBV7-2; D unresolved. There are 14 residues in the CDR3. Per the germline V gene, CDR1 is SGHTA and CDR2 is FQGNSA. V gave up 3 bases and J gave up 3 bases, with 11 bases separating them. CDR3 nucleotide sequence: TGTGCCAGCAGCTTGAACAGCCGAGACACTGAAGCTTTCTTT. This translates into CASSLNSRDTEAFF.

The chain joins TRBV30 to TRBJ2-3, with D possibly being TRBD2 (6 bases). From germline, CDR1 is GTSNPN and CDR2 SVGIG (reference sequence). The ends were cut back, 6 bases at V and 0 bases at J, with 7 bases in the middle. The CDR3 contains 12 residues. The chain's CDR3 is CACGSSTDTQYF. The CDR3 bases are TGTGCCTGCGGGAGTAGCACAGATACGCAGTATTTT. Filled out from reference TRBV30 and TRBJ2-3, the complete variable domain reads SQTIHQWPATLVQPVGSPLSLECTVEGTSNPNLYWYRQAAGRGLQLLFYSVGIGQISSEVPQNLSASRPQDRQFILSSKKLLLSDSGFYLCACGSSTDTQYFGPGTRLTVL.

The chain links TRBV5-4 to TRBJ2-1, with 8 bases identical to TRBD2. CDR3 length: 15 amino acids. Germline V lookup: CDR1 SGHNT, CDR2 YYREEE (reference sequence). The V and J ends lost 5 bases and 0 bases, in that order; junction bases with no gene match: 4. DNA of the CDR3: TGTGCCAGCAGGCGTGCGGGGGGCTCCTACAATGAGCAGTTCTTC. This codes for CASRRAGGSYNEQFF.

V usage is TRBV18 and J usage is TRBJ2-5, with 7 bases that match TRBD1. The V segment lost 4 bases and the J segment 2 bases; nucleotides outside the gene matches: 4. The CDR3 consists of 14 residues. Germline V gene sequence: CDR1 KGHSH, CDR2 LQKENI. The CDR3 region is CASSQRTGQETQYF. CDR3 DNA: TGTGCCAGCTCACAACGGACAGGACAAGAGACCCAGTACTTC.

This clone was observed a single time. The V call is TRBV4-2, the J call TRBJ2-4, with a weak D call TRBD1 (6 bases). The CDR3 length is 21 residues. V was trimmed by 0 bases and J by 0 bases, leaving 24 bases between them. Germline V gene sequence: CDR1 LGHNA, CDR2 YNFKEQ. CDR3 DNA sequence: TGTGCCAGCAGCCAAGATCGATTTTACGTGAGACAGGCTGTAGCCAAAAACATTCAGTACTTC. This codes for CASSQDRFYVRQAVAKNIQYF.